This TCR beta chain was sequenced for a study of cytomegalovirus exposure and HLA in healthy donors. Study-level results: For most TCR sequences rarity was the rule, although some public TCRs occurred in many donors.

Regarding this clone: Its matching antigen is unknown.

Primers included in the PCR were 60 Vbeta and 13 Jbeta primers. Repertoires were generated with immunoSEQ multiplex PCR, while TCRdb's copy carries only in-frame clones and drops some. The data hold about 190,000 clones, with 70% to 75% observed a single time. CDR3 length: 16 amino acids. The ends were cut back, 0 bases at V and 2 bases at J, with 10 bases in the middle. Germline-derived CDR1 and CDR2 are LGHNA and YSLEER. The material sequenced was PBMCs. This TCR was recovered from a man between 25 and 39 years old in good health and CMV-seropositive. J is TRBJ2-2 and V is TRBV4-3; D is possibly TRBD2 (6 bases). The CDR3 sequence is CASSQDPSVNTGELFF. In DNA, the CDR3 is TGCGCCAGCAGCCAAGATCCTAGCGTAAACACCGGGGAGCTGTTTTTT.